Shown below are 20 T cell receptor beta chains from a single sample sequenced in a study of T cell responses to AZD1222 COVID-19 vaccine. Using immunoSEQ multiplex PCR, the repertoire was profiled, and TCRdb retains in-frame clones only, with some absent. The table lists more than 150,000 clones, just over 90% of them singletons. Sequences were derived from peripheral blood, sampled on day 0 of AZD1222 vaccination. The receptors originated from an adult in good health.

The rearrangement uses TRBV7-9 and TRBJ2-5; 10 bases line up with TRBD2. V lost 4 bases and J lost 5; bases outside the gene matches: 7. The CDR3 is made up of 15 amino acids. From germline, CDR1 is SEHNR and CDR2 FQNEAQ (reference sequence). The CDR3 nucleotides read TGTGCCAGCAGCTCCGTAGCGGGAGGAATGGAGACCCAGTACTTC. Translating it yields CASSSVAGGMETQYF.

The rearrangement uses TRBV27 and TRBJ1-2; D possibly corresponds to TRBD1 (5 bases). Trimming took off 1 base at V and 2 bases at J, with 17 bases between the two ends. The CDR3 contains 17 residues. In germline, CDR1 is MNHEY, CDR2 SMNVEV (reference sequence). The CDR3 is CASSLWGDRTLNYGYTF. The DNA for the CDR3 is TGTGCCAGCAGTTTATGGGGAGACAGAACTCTGAACTATGGCTACACCTTC.

This chain joins TRBV7-5 and TRBJ1-4; the D call TRBD1 from the table was never checked on the DNA. TRBV7-5 is classified as a pseudogene. The CDR3 is 17 amino acids. The CDR3 loop reads CARSSYGQGNDGEKLFF. CDR3 nucleotide sequence: TGTGCCAGATCTTCCTACGGACAGGGGAACGACGGCGAAAAACTGTTTTTT.

The chain recombines TRBV30 with TRBJ1-1, with 7 nucleotides matching TRBD1. The CDR3 contains 13 residues. V was clipped by 4 bases and J by 3 bases; unmatched bases: 5. CDR1 is GTSNPN, CDR2 SVGIG, per germline (reference sequence). This CDR3 is CAWMLDRDTEAFF. CDR3 nucleotides: TGTGCCTGGATGTTAGACAGGGACACTGAAGCTTTCTTT.

This chain uses TRBV10-3 with TRBJ2-1; 7 bases line up with TRBD2. The CDR3 sequence is 14 residues long. Trimming at V came to 2 bases and at J to 6 bases, leaving 4 bases not matched to a gene. Germline loops: CDR1 ENHRY, CDR2 SYGVKD. CDR3 nucleotide sequence: TGTGCCATCAGTGAGGCAGGACTAGTCAATGAGCAGTTCTTC. Its protein product is CAISEAGLVNEQFF.

In this sample, this clone turned up once. CDR3 sequence reads: CASSLTDTEAFF. CDR3 DNA sequence: TGTGCCAGCAGCTTGACGGACACTGAAGCTTTCTTT. J is TRBJ1-1 and V is TRBV5-6; D is undetermined. Trimming pared 1 base from V and 3 bases from J, leaving 4 bases between. The CDR3 is made up of 12 amino acids. CDR1 SGHDT and CDR2 YYEEEE come from the germline V gene.

Of note for this clone: The identical CDR3 is also encoded by other nucleotide sequences in the sample. V usage is TRBV18 and J usage is TRBJ1-2; a weak D match, TRBD1 (5 bases). Trimming stripped 3 bases from V and 3 bases from J, with 8 bases between. CDR1 and CDR2 (germline): KGHSH, LQKENI. This CDR3 has 13 amino acids. The CDR3 spells CASSPGADYGYTF. CDR3 in DNA: TGTGCCAGCTCACCTGGGGCGGACTATGGCTACACCTTC.

The rearrangement joins TRBV30 to TRBJ1-2; tentative D call: TRBD1 (6 bases). Trimming stripped 0 bases from V and 2 bases from J, with 22 bases between. CDR3 length: 18 residues. The germline gives CDR1 GTSNPN, CDR2 SVGIG (reference sequence). CDR3 region: CAWSVRVGITGWNYGYTF. The CDR3 DNA is TGTGCCTGGAGTGTACGAGTAGGAATTACAGGGTGGAACTATGGCTACACCTTC.

The chain combines TRBV6-2 or TRBV6-3 with TRBJ1-5, with 8 positions matching TRBD1. The CDR3 totals 17 residues. J gave up 0 bases and V 5 bases, and 9 bases lay outside the gene matches. Germline values: CDR1 MNHEY, CDR2 SVGEGT. The CDR3 loop is CASSKDRERDSNQPQHF. The DNA of the CDR3 is TGTGCCAGCAGTAAGGACAGGGAACGCGATAGCAATCAGCCCCAGCATTTT.

The chain combines TRBV9 with TRBJ2-2; weak D call: TRBD1 (7 bases). Germline V gene lookup returns CDR1 SGDLS and CDR2 YYNGEE. Between the trimmed V and J ends, which lost 4 bases and 5 bases, there was a span of 12 bases. This CDR3 spans 14 amino acids. The CDR3 is CASSTTGRTGELFF. CDR3 bases: TGTGCCAGCAGCACGACAGGGAGGACCGGGGAGCTGTTTTTT.

This chain connects TRBV28 to TRBJ2-6; TRBD2 agrees at 8 bases. Germline assignment: CDR1 MDHEN and CDR2 SYDVKM. This CDR3 spans 17 amino acids. J lost 0 bases, V lost 5 bases, and 6 bases had no gene match. This CDR3 is CASSPSGLRSGANVLTF. As DNA, the CDR3 is TGTGCCAGCAGTCCTAGCGGGCTTCGCTCTGGGGCCAACGTCCTGACTTTC.

V usage is TRBV5-1 and J usage is TRBJ2-7; 7 bases match TRBD1. The CDR3 sequence is 16 residues long. Germline CDR1 reads SGHRS; CDR2 reads YFSETQ. J was trimmed by 0 bases and V by 0 bases; bases with no gene match: 6. CDR3 sequence reads: CASSLDPGGSSYEQYF. CDR3 nucleotide sequence: TGCGCCAGCAGCTTGGATCCAGGGGGTAGCTCCTACGAGCAGTACTTC.

The genes are TRBV7-9 and TRBJ2-3; D perhaps matches TRBD2 (6 bases). The V end was cut by 4 bases, the J end by 2 bases, with 10 bases between. Germline V lookup: CDR1 SEHNR, CDR2 FQNEAQ (reference sequence). The CDR3 runs 14 residues. CDR3: CASSSPSATDTQYF. CDR3 DNA sequence: TGTGCCAGCAGCTCCCCTAGCGCCACAGATACGCAGTATTTT.

The rearrangement joins TRBV7-8 to TRBJ1-5; D uncertain. V lost 4 bases, J lost 0 bases, and 10 bases lay in between. Germline V gene lookup returns CDR1 SGHVS and CDR2 FQNEAQ. CDR3 length: 15 residues. Here the CDR3 DNA reads TGTGCCAGCAGCTATAACGCAGTTAGCAATCAGCCCCAGCATTTT. The encoded protein is CASSYNAVSNQPQHF. The complete variable domain, with remaining parts taken from reference TRBV7-8 and TRBJ1-5, reads GAGVSQSPRYKVAKRGQDVALRCDPISGHVSLFWYQQALGQGPEFLTYFQNEAQLDKSGLPSDRFFAERPEGSVSTLKIQRTQQEDSAVYLCASSYNAVSNQPQHFGDGTRLSIL.

The rearrangement links TRBV6-1 to TRBJ2-7; 10 positions agree with TRBD1. The CDR3 runs 15 residues. V lost 3 bases, J lost 7 bases, and 9 bases stayed unmatched. The V gene's germline CDR1 is MNHNS and CDR2 SASEGT. The CDR3 DNA reads as TGTGCCAGCAGTGATCTAGGGACAGGGGTGCGAGAGCAGTACTTC. Its translation: CASSDLGTGVREQYF.

The J gene is TRBJ2-1, the V gene TRBV7-8, with TRBD1 as a possible D gene (6 bases). Germline lookup yields CDR1 SGHVS and CDR2 FQNEAQ. V was clipped by 0 bases and J by 10 bases, with 10 bases between them. This CDR3 is 13 amino acids long. CDR3 in amino acids: CASSLAQGLEQFF. In nucleotides, the CDR3 is TGTGCCAGCAGCTTAGCGCAGGGGTTGGAGCAGTTCTTC.

In DNA, the CDR3 is TGTGCCAGTAGTATCACAGGGGATGTTGGCTACACCTTC. Translated, it gives CASSITGDVGYTF. This sequence joins TRBV19 and TRBJ1-2; TRBD1 aligns across 7 bases. In germline, CDR1 is LNHDA, CDR2 SQIVND (reference sequence). The ends lost 3 bases at V and 7 bases at J; junction bases unmatched: 5. The CDR3 covers 13 residues.

The chain recombines TRBV6-5 with TRBJ2-3; the match to TRBD2 covers 8 bases. The CDR3 loop spans 13 amino acids. The junction had 6 bases not matched to a gene; V was cut back by 8 bases and J by 5 bases. Germline V gene sequence: CDR1 MNHEY, CDR2 SVGAGI. For the CDR3, the DNA is TGTGCCAGCGGCGGGAGGTATAAAGATACGCAGTATTTT. Protein product: CASGGRYKDTQYF.

This clone was detected once. This chain uses TRBV4-1 with TRBJ2-5; D is unresolved. Germline CDR1 reads MGHRA; CDR2 reads YSYEKL. The CDR3 runs to 15 residues. The V end was cut by 0 bases, the J end by 2 bases, with 10 bases between. The CDR3 region has the DNA TGCGCCAGCAGCCAAGACGGGCTGATACAAGAGACCCAGTACTTC. Translating gives CASSQDGLIQETQYF.

The J gene is TRBJ2-5, the V gene TRBV7-9, with D possibly matching TRBD1 (6 bases). Trimming took 4 bases from V and 0 from J, leaving 9 bases between them. CDR3 size: 14 residues. Germline V lookup: CDR1 SEHNR, CDR2 FQNEAQ (reference sequence). In nucleotides, the CDR3 is TGTGCCAGCAGCTACCGACAGGACCAAGAGACCCAGTACTTC. Translation gives CASSYRQDQETQYF.